The 14 T cell receptor beta chains below were found in one sample sequenced in a study of human T cells and chemical hapten exposure. TCRdb analysed the RACE reads with MiXCR anew, one entry per CDR3 protein. The table records about 190,000 distinct CDR3 sequences, about 25% of them present only once. Time point of the sample: patch test 3, about 24 weeks after DPC sensitization. Regarding treatment: therapeutic diphenylcyclopropenone sensitization with weekly scalp DPC. Material: whole blood, obtained in connection with sensitization to the hapten diphenylcyclopropenone (DPC). Receptor source: a woman aged 40-49 years with alopecia areata. Some clones in this sample may be carry-over from other donors' samples.

The chain employs TRBV7-3 and TRBJ2-6; the D call may be TRBD1 or TRBD2 (5 bases each). This CDR3 spans 20 amino acids. The V gene's germline CDR1 is SGHTA and CDR2 FQGTGA. The V end was cut by 5 bases, the J end by 1 base, with 24 bases between. DNA of the CDR3: TGTGCCAGCAGCCGAAATGCGCTTAGAGGGGAGCGTTCTGGGGCCAACGTCCTGACTTTC. It codes for CASSRNALRGERSGANVLTF.

The chain links TRBV7-2 to TRBJ2-1; unclear D gene. From germline, CDR1 is SGHTA and CDR2 FQGNSA. Trimming shortened V by 5 bases and J by 8 bases, and 10 bases separated the two germline ends. CDR3 length equals 12 residues. CDR3 region: CASSPITDEQFF. For the CDR3, the DNA is TGTGCCAGCAGCCCAATCACCGATGAGCAGTTCTTC.

V usage is TRBV9 and J usage is TRBJ2-3; D is ambiguous. V was clipped by 3 bases and J by 9 bases, with 14 bases between them. The CDR3 contains 13 residues. The germline gives CDR1 SGDLS, CDR2 YYNGEE. The CDR3 here is CASSEPPMGTQYF. CDR3 bases: TGTGCCAGCAGCGAGCCCCCGATGGGGACGCAGTATTTT.

This clonotype has a count of ten or more. The gene calls are TRBV19 and TRBJ2-1, with TRBD2 matching over 10 bases. This CDR3 is built from 16 residues. The germline CDR1 and CDR2 sequences are LNHDA and SQIVND (reference sequence). With V trimmed by 7 bases and J by 6 bases, 12 bases remained unmatched. The CDR3 bases are TGTGCCAGTATCCCTTCGGAACTAGCGGGACCCAATGAGCAGTTCTTC. Encoded protein: CASIPSELAGPNEQFF.

This clonotype was counted many times. This rearrangement joins TRBV28 to TRBJ1-4; D unresolved. The V gene's germline CDR1 is MDHEN and CDR2 SYDVKM. Trimming took off 6 bases at V and 7 bases at J, with 12 bases between the two ends. The CDR3 is made up of 13 amino acids. The CDR3 bases are TGTGCCAGCAGCCCAGCTACACGTGAAAAACTGTTTTTT. Amino acids: CASSPATREKLFF.

There are many counts of this clonotype. The gene calls are TRBV5-1 and TRBJ2-3; D is uncertain. The CDR3 contains 14 residues. V was trimmed by 4 bases and J by 2 bases, leaving 11 bases between them. Germline V gene data show CDR1 as SGHRS and CDR2 as YFSETQ. CDR3 sequence: CASSGRVNTDTQYF. CDR3 DNA: TGCGCCAGCAGCGGTAGAGTGAACACAGATACGCAGTATTTT. Looking up the rest from reference TRBV5-1 and TRBJ2-3 gives the full variable domain: KAGVTQTPRYLIKTRGQQVTLSCSPISGHRSVSWYQQTPGQGLQFLFEYFSETQRNKGNFPGRFSGRQFSNSRSEMNVSTLELGDSALYLCASSGRVNTDTQYFGPGTRLTVL.

This clonotype turned up a few times. The chain uses TRBV7-9 and TRBJ2-5; 8 nucleotides line up with TRBD1. CDR3 size: 14 residues. The ends lost 0 bases at V and 4 bases at J; junction bases unmatched: 1. Germline CDR1 reads SEHNR; CDR2 reads FQNEAQ (reference sequence). CDR3 amino acids: CASSLARGRETQYF. CDR3 in DNA: TGTGCCAGCAGCTTAGCCAGGGGGCGAGAGACCCAGTACTTC.

The CDR3 region has the DNA TGTGCCAGCAGGTACAGCGGCTCTGGGGCCAACGTCCTGACTTTC. Protein: CASRYSGSGANVLTF. J is TRBJ2-6 and V is TRBV28; weak D call: TRBD2 (5 bases). Germline assignment: CDR1 MDHEN and CDR2 SYDVKM. This CDR3 contains 15 residues. V was pared by 6 bases and J by 0 bases, with 9 bases between.

This clonotype has only a few counts. J is TRBJ1-5 and V is TRBV7-2, with 7 bases identical to TRBD1. Per the germline V gene, CDR1 is SGHTA and CDR2 is FQGNSA. With 3 bases clipped from V and 6 bases from J, the junction kept 8 bases outside the gene matches. CDR3 length: 15 amino acids. CDR3 sequence reads: CASSFSYRGSQPQHF. CDR3 sequence (DNA): TGTGCCAGCAGCTTCTCTTACAGGGGAAGTCAGCCCCAGCATTTT.

V gene TRBV27 combines with J gene TRBJ1-2; 8 bases agree with TRBD1. The CDR3 extends over 15 amino acids. CDR1 is MNHEY, CDR2 SMNVEV, per germline (reference sequence). V shed 3 bases and J 4 bases; nucleotides not matched to a gene: 7. CDR3 sequence (DNA): TGTGCCAGCAGTTTCATCGGACAGGGAGGCTATGGCTACACCTTC. This sequence encodes CASSFIGQGGYGYTF.

The rearrangement joins TRBV7-2 to TRBJ2-1; no definite D call. The length of the CDR3 is 12 residues. Trimming left V 1 base short and J 10 bases short, with 8 bases between. The V gene's germline CDR1 is SGHTA and CDR2 FQGNSA. The CDR3 coding sequence is TGTGCCAGCAGCTTAGTTATGCAGGAGCAGTTCTTC. It codes for CASSLVMQEQFF.

J is TRBJ2-1 and V is TRBV7-9; 8 bases align to TRBD2. The germline CDR1 and CDR2 sequences are SEHNR and FQNEAQ (reference sequence). V gave up 5 bases and J gave up 9 bases; unmatched junction bases: 9. The CDR3 length is 14 residues. For the CDR3, the DNA is TGTGCCAGCAGCCGATTACTAGCGGCCCCTGAGCAGTTCTTC. As protein: CASSRLLAAPEQFF.

This clonotype was picked up a small number of times. The chain recombines TRBV28 with TRBJ2-7, with 14 bases that match TRBD2. V dropped 1 base and J dropped 5; count of bases not matched to a gene: 1. There are 15 residues in the CDR3. Per the germline V gene, CDR1 is MDHEN and CDR2 is SYDVKM. The CDR3 DNA reads as TGTGCCAGCAGTTTATCGGGACTAGCGGGAGACGAGCAGTACTTC. Its protein is CASSLSGLAGDEQYF.

As DNA, the CDR3 is TGTGCCATCAGTTCGCCCGACAGGAGCTCCTACGAGCAGTACTTC. Protein sequence: CAISSPDRSSYEQYF. The V call is TRBV10-3, the J call TRBJ2-7, with D maybe TRBD1 (6 bases). The CDR3 has 15 amino acids. V was cut by 5 bases and J by 0 bases, with 14 bases left in between. Germline CDR1 ENHRY, CDR2 SYGVKD.